This entry features one TCR beta chain sequence. What it binds is not known. From germline, CDR1 is SGHAT and CDR2 FQNNGV. The CDR3 is 15 residues long. Trimming left V 2 bases short and J 4 bases short, with 14 bases between. This record belongs to a study of cytomegalovirus exposure and HLA in healthy donors. Broader study findings: A highly shared variant cluster was judged a likely technical artifact. Presence/absence analyses assumed roughly uniform sequencing depth across donors, which may not hold. In a later analysis, at a false discovery rate of 0.05, approximately 18,000 TCR beta sequences were associated with HLA alleles.

The PCR had 60 Vbeta and 13 Jbeta primers. The method was immunoSEQ multiplex PCR; TCRdb's version includes in-frame clones alone and lacks a portion of them. The data contain tens of thousands of clones, roughly 77% of them seen just once; the ten biggest clones take up approximately 2%. Sequenced: PBMCs. The TCR was taken from a man between 40 and 49 years old in good health and CMV-seronegative. J is TRBJ1-2 and V is TRBV11-2; a possible D gene is TRBD1 (5 bases). CDR3 in DNA: TGTGCCAGCAGCTTACAGGGAGGGCTAGGCTATGGCTACACCTTC. This gives the protein CASSLQGGLGYGYTF.